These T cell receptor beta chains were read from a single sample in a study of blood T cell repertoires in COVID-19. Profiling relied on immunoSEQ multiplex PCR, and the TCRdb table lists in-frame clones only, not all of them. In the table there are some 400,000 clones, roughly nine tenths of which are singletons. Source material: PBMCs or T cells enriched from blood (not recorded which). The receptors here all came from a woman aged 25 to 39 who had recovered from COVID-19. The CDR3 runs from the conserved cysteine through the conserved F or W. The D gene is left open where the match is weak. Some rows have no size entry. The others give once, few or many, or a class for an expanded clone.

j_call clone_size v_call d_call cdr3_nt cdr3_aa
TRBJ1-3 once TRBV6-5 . TGTGCCAGCAGGTCCACAGGATTCTCTGGAAACACCATATATTTT CASRSTGFSGNTIYF
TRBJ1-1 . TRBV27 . TGTGCCAGCAGCAGGGCGAACACTGAAGCTTTCTTT CASSRANTEAFF
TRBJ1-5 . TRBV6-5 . TGTGCCAGCAGCCGCGGTGTGGGCAATCAGCCCCAGCATTTT CASSRGVGNQPQHF
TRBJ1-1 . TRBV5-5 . TGTGCCAGCAGCTTGGTGGAGGGAACGAACACTGAAGCTTTCTTT CASSLVEGTNTEAFF
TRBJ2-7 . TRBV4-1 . TGCGCCAGCAGCCAAGGTCCCGGGGGTTTCTACGAGCAGTACTTC CASSQGPGGFYEQYF
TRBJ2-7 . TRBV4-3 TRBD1 TGCGCCAGCAGCCACGCCGGGACAGGGGCCTACGAGCAGTACTTC CASSHAGTGAYEQYF
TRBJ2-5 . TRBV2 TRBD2 TGTGCCAGCAGTGTAGACGGGGGGGTGGCCCAGTACTTC CASSVDGGVAQYF
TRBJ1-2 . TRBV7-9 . TGTGCCAGCAGCTTAGGTACCGGGAGCTATGGCTACACCTTC CASSLGTGSYGYTF
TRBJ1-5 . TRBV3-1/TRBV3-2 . TGTGCCAGCAGCCACCGGAATCAGCCCCAGCATTTT CASSHRNQPQHF
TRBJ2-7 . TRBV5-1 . TGCGCCAGCAGCTTGAAGGTGGGGAGGAACGAGCAGTACTTC CASSLKVGRNEQYF
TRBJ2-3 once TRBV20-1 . TGCAGTGCGGCATTGGATACGCAGTATTTT CSAALDTQYF
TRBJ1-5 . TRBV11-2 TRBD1 TGTGCCAGCAGCGAGGACAGGGGAGACAATCAGCCCCAGCATTTT CASSEDRGDNQPQHF
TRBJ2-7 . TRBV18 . TGTGCCAGCTCACCAGAGGGACTGATAGACTACGAGCAGTACTTC CASSPEGLIDYEQYF
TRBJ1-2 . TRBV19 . TGTGCCAGTAGTAAACAGGCATTTAACTATGGCTACACCTTC CASSKQAFNYGYTF
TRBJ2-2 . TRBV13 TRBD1 TGTGCCACCGAGGACAGGGGGCGTAATAGGGAGCTGTTTTTT CATEDRGRNRELFF
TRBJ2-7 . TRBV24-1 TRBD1 TGTGCCACCAGTAATTCAATGGGGCCGGGACAGGGTCCCCACGAGCAGTACTTC CATSNSMGPGQGPHEQYF
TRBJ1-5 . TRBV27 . TGTGCCAGCAGTTTATCGAGTCATCAGCCCCAGCATTTT CASSLSSHQPQHF
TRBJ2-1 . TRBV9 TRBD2 TGTGCCAGCAGCGAGGGACTAACCTCCTACAATGAGCAGTTCTTC CASSEGLTSYNEQFF
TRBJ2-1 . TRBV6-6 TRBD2 TGTGCCAGCAGTCAAGGGACTAGCGGAGTCAATGAGCAGTTCTTC CASSQGTSGVNEQFF
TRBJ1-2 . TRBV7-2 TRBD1 TGTGCCAGCAGCGCCCGGGACAGGCGCCGAGTAATCTATGGCTACACCTTC CASSARDRRRVIYGYTF
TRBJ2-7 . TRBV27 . TGTGCCAGCAGTCGACAGCCATTAGGCTACGAGCAGTACTTC CASSRQPLGYEQYF
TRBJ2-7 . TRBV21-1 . TGTGCCAGCGGGTTATGGAGACAGGGGATCTACGAGCAGTACTTC CASGLWRQGIYEQYF
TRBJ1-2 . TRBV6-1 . TGTGCCAGCAGTGAGATCGCCCCAGGGGTTTATGGCTACACCTTC CASSEIAPGVYGYTF
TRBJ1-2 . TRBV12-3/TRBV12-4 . TGTGCCAGCAGTTTCTGGCCTGGCTACACCTTC CASSFWPGYTF
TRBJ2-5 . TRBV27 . TGTGCCAGCAGCCAAGGGGCCCACCAAGAGACCCAGTACTTC CASSQGAHQETQYF
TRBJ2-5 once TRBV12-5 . TGTGCTAGTGCCGGGACTTTTCAAGAGACCCAGTACTTC CASAGTFQETQYF
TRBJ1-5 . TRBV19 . TGTGCCAGTAGTATTGCTTTTTTCGGTGTTCAGCCCCAGCATTTT CASSIAFFGVQPQHF
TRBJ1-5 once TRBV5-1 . TGCGCCAGCAGCTTGGTGGCAGGGGGCAATCAGCCCCAGCATTTT CASSLVAGGNQPQHF
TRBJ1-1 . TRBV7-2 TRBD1 TGTGCCAGCAGCTGGAAGACAGGGGGCGGACAAGCTTTCTTT CASSWKTGGGQAFF
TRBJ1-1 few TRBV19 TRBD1 TGTGCCAGTAGCAGCCGGACAGGGGCGAACACTGAAGCTTTCTTT CASSSRTGANTEAFF
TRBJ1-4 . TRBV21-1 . TGTGCCAGCAGCACAGCGACAGGTCCAACTAATGAAAAACTGTTTTTT CASSTATGPTNEKLFF
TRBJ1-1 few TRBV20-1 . TGCAGTGCTAGTTCGGGGGGCGATGAAGCTTTCTTT CSASSGGDEAFF
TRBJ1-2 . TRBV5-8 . TGTGCCAGCAGCGGAACAGGGTTCTCTGTTTATGGCTACACCTTC CASSGTGFSVYGYTF
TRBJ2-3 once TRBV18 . TGTGCCAGCTCACCGTTGGCTACTAATTCAGATACGCAGTATTTT CASSPLATNSDTQYF
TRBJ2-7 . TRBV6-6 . TGTGCCAGCAGCCCCCACTACGAGCAGTACTTC CASSPHYEQYF
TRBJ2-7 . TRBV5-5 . TGTGCCAGCAGCTCTTGGGGCCTATCAACCTCCTACGAGCAGTACTTC CASSSWGLSTSYEQYF
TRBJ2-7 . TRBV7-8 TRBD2 TGTGCCAGCAGCTCTCGACTAGCGGGGGGTGTTCACGAGCAGTACTTC CASSSRLAGGVHEQYF
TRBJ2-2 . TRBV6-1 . TGTGCCAGCAGTGAAGTGGCTAGCAGAAGCGGGGAGCTGTTTTTT CASSEVASRSGELFF
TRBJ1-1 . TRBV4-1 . TGCGCCAGCAGCCTCCAGGTAGGCGCCTTGAACACTGAAGCTTTCTTT CASSLQVGALNTEAFF
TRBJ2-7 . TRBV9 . TGTGCCAGCAGCGTAGGGGCGGGATGGAGCTACGAGCAGTACTTC CASSVGAGWSYEQYF
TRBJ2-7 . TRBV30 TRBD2 TGTGCCGGCACTAGCGGGGGATTACACGAGCAGTACTTC CAGTSGGLHEQYF
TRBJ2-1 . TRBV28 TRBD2 TGTGCCAGCAGTTTATTGTTCATGCTAGCGGGAGGTAATGAGCAGTTCTTC CASSLLFMLAGGNEQFF
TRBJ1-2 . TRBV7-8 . TGTGCCAGCAGCTCAGTGGGACAAAAAAACCAGGGTGGCTACACCTTC CASSSVGQKNQGGYTF
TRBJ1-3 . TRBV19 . TGTGCCAGTAGTATACGGTCTGTCTCTGGAAACACCATATATTTT CASSIRSVSGNTIYF
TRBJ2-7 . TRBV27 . TGTGCCAGCAAGGGGGTGCGGGTTGCGTACGAGCAGTACTTC CASKGVRVAYEQYF
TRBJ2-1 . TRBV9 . TGTGCCAGCAGCGTAGGTGGCAGTACCTACAATGAGCAGTTCTTC CASSVGGSTYNEQFF
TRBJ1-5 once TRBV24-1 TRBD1 TGTGCCACCAGTGATCCGACAGGGTCTAATCAGCCCCAGCATTTT CATSDPTGSNQPQHF
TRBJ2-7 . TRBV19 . TGTGCCAGTAGCCCGGGTCAGCCGGGAGAGCAGTACTTC CASSPGQPGEQYF
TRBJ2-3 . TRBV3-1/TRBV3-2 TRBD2 TGTGCCAGCAGCCAATTGTCGGGAGGTCCCACAGATACGCAGTATTTT CASSQLSGGPTDTQYF
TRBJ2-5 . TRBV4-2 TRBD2 TGTGCCAGCAGCCAAGGGGGGACTAGCGGGGGCCCCGAGTACTTC CASSQGGTSGGPEYF
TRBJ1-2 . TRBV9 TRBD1 TGTGCCAGCAGCGTTACAGGGGGCCGCAACTATGGCTACACCTTC CASSVTGGRNYGYTF
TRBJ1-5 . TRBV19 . TGTGCCAGTAGCCCAGGACAGCCTAATCAGCCCCAGCATTTT CASSPGQPNQPQHF
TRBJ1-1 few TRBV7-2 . TGTGCCAGCAGCTTAACCCCGCGGACTGAAGCTTTCTTT CASSLTPRTEAFF
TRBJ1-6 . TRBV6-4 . TGTGCCAGCAGTGCTCAGAATAATTCACCCCTCCACTTT CASSAQNNSPLHF
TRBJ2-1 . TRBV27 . TGTGCCAGCAGTTTAAATAGCGTCTCGAGCTCCTACAATGAGCAGTTCTTC CASSLNSVSSSYNEQFF
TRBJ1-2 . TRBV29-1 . TGCAGCGTTGAAGGGGGGCTTGGCTACACCTTC CSVEGGLGYTF
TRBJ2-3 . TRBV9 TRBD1 TGTGCCAGCAGCGTAGATTCAGCGGGGGGACAGGGGGCAGATACGCAGTATTTT CASSVDSAGGQGADTQYF